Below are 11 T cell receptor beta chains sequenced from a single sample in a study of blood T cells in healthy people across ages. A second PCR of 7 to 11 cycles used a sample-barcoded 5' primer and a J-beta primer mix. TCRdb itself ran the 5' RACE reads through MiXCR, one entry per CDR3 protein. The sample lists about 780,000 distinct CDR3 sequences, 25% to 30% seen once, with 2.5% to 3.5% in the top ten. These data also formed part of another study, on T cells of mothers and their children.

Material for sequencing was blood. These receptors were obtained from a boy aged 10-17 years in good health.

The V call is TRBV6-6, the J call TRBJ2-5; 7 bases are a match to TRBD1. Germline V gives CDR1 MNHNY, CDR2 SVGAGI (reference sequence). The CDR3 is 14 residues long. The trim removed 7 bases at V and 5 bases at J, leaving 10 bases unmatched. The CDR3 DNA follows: TGTGCCAGCAATGACAGGGTAAAAGGCGAGACCCAGTACTTC. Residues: CASNDRVKGETQYF.

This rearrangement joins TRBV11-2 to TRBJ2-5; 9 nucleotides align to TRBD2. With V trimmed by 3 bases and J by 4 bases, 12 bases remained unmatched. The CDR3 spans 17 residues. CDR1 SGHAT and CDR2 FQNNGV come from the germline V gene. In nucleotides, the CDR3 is TGTGCCAGCAGCTTCGAAGTGGCGGGGGGGCTCCGAGAGACCCAGTACTTC. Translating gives CASSFEVAGGLRETQYF.

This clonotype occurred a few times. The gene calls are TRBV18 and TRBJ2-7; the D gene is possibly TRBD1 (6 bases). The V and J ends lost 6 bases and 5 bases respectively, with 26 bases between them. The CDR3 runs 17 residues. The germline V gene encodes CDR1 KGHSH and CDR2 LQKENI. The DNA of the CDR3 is TGTGCCAGCTCGTCCTATGCGACAGGTGGCGGAATCGACGAGCAGTACTTC. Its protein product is CASSSYATGGGIDEQYF.

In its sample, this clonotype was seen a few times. This CDR3 is CASSNRDYGYTF. The CDR3 nucleotides are TGTGCCAGCAGCAACAGGGACTATGGCTACACCTTC. The chain recombines TRBV28 with TRBJ1-2, with D maybe TRBD1 (6 bases). Germline assignment: CDR1 MDHEN and CDR2 SYDVKM. V was cut by 6 bases and J by 3 bases, with 8 bases left in between. The CDR3 extends over 12 amino acids.

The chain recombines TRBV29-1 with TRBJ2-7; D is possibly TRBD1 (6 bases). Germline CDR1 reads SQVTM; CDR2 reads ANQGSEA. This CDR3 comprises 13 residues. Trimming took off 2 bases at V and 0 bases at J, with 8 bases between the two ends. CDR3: CSVETDSSYEQYF. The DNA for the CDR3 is TGCAGCGTTGAAACGGACAGCTCCTACGAGCAGTACTTC.

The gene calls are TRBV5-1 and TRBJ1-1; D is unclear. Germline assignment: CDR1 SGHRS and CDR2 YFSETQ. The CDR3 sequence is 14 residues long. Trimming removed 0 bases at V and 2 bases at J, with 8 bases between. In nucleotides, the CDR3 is TGCGCCAGCAGCTTGGCGGCAGATAACACTGAAGCTTTCTTT. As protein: CASSLAADNTEAFF.

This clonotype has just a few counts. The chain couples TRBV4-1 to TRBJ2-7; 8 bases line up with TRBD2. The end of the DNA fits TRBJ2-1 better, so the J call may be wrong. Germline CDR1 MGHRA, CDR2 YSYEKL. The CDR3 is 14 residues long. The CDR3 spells CASSPGTRAFEQFF. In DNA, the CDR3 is TGCGCCAGCAGCCCCGGGACTAGGGCTTTCGAGCAGTTCTTC.

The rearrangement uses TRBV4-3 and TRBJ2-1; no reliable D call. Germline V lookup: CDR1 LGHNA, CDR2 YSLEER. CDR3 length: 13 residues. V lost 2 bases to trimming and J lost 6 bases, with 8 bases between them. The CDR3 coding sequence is TGCGCCAGCAGCCAAACTCCCACCAATGAGCAGTTCTTC. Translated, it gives CASSQTPTNEQFF.

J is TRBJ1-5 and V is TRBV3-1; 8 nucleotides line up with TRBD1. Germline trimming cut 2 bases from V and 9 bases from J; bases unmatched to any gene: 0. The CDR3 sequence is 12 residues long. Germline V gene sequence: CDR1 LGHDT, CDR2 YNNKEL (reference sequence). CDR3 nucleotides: TGTGCCAGCAGCCAAACAGGGGGGCCCCAGCATTTT. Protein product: CASSQTGGPQHF.

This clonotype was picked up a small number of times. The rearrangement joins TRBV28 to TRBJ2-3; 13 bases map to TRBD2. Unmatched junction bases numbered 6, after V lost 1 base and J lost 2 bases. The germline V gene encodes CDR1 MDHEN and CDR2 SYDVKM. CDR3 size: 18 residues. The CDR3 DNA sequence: TGTGCCAGCAGTTTATTGGGACTAGCGGGACCGATCACAGATACGCAGTATTTT. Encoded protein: CASSLLGLAGPITDTQYF.

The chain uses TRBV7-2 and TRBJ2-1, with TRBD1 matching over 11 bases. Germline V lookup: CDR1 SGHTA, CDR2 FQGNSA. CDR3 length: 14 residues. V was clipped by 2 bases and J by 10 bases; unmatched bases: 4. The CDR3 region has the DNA TGTGCCAGCAGCTTATCCCGGGACAGGGGGGAGCAGTTCTTC. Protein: CASSLSRDRGEQFF.